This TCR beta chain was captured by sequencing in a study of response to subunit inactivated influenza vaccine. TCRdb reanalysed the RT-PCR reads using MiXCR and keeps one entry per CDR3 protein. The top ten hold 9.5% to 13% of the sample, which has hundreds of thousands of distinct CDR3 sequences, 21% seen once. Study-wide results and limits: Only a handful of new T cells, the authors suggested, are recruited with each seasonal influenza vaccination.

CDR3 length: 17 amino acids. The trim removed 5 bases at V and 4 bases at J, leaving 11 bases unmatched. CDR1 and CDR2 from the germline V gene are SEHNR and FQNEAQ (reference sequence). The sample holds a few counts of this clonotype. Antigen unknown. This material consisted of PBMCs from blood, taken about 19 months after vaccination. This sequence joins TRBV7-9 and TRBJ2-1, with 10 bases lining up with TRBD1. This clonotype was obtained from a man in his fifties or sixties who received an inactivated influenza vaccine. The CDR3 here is CASSIYGTGDPYNEQFF. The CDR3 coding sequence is TGTGCCAGCAGCATTTACGGGACAGGGGACCCTTACAATGAGCAGTTCTTC.